In its sample, the clone carrying this TCR beta chain ranks as large. Antigen specificity is unknown. CDR3 length: 13 residues. Trimming stripped 6 bases from V and 2 bases from J, with 10 bases between. Germline V gives CDR1 SGHNT, CDR2 YYREEE (reference sequence). These data are taken from a study of glioma-infiltrating T cells. Using RNA template, CDR3s of TCR alpha and beta were amplified with iRepertoire arm-PCR. For one-step reverse transcription and amplification, about 85-400 ng of tissue mRNA or PBMC total RNA was used. From the multiplex PCR reads, TCRdb called clonotypes with MiXCR, one entry per CDR3 protein. Of 4,000 to 5,000 distinct CDR3 sequences listed, more than 25% were seen once; the top ten hold around 6.6%. Study-level points and caveats: Very few CDR3 sequences were shared between tissue and blood. Non-neoplastic patients had below-expected tissue-blood divergence, while all gliomas exceeded expectation.

This TCR was sampled from a human donor with low-grade glioma or glioblastoma, undergoing nonglioma brain surgery, or in good health (not recorded which). Sequencing was done on a sample of glioma tissue, nonneoplastic brain tissue, or PBMCs (not recorded which). The V and J genes are TRBV5-4 and TRBJ2-3, with D possibly matching TRBD2 (6 bases). CDR3 region: CASKADYTDTQYF. The CDR3 DNA reads TGTGCCAGCAAGGCGGACTACACAGATACGCAGTATTTT.